The 30 T cell receptor beta chains below all came from one sample that was sequenced in a study of cytomegalovirus exposure and HLA in healthy donors (dated by TCRdb to 2016 to 2017). The library was built by means of the immunoSEQ multiplex PCR assay. A mixture of 60 forward primers for TCR Vbeta segments and 13 reverse primers for TCR Jbeta segments was used in the multiplex PCR. TCRdb carries this immuneACCESS record with in-frame sequences only. Its versions omit some clonotypes, under half of them owing to an unresolved V gene in the studies checked, with the rest unexplained. The table for this sample lists some 90,000 clones; about 80% of them were counted only once. Around 6% of the sample rests with the top ten. Sequenced input: PBMCs. The receptors derive from a female donor in good health and CMV-seronegative.

The rearrangement links TRBV6-5 to TRBJ1-1, with TRBD1 matching 12 bases. Germline assignment: CDR1 MNHEY and CDR2 SVGAGI. This CDR3 is built from 14 residues. Losses at the gene ends were 0 bases for V and 11 bases for J; bases not matched to a gene: 4. The CDR3 loop reads CASSYSGTGGAAFF. In DNA form, the CDR3 reads TGTGCCAGCAGTTACTCCGGGACAGGGGGCGCGGCTTTCTTT.

This CDR3 reads CASSGGTGAGSYEQYF. DNA for the CDR3: TGCGCCAGCAGCGGGGGGACAGGGGCAGGATCCTACGAGCAGTACTTC. The chain carries TRBV5-1 and TRBJ2-7; TRBD1 agrees at 10 bases. The V gene end was trimmed by 4 bases and the J gene end by 1 base; junction bases not matched to a gene: 8. Germline assignment: CDR1 SGHRS and CDR2 YFSETQ. This CDR3 is 16 amino acids long.

The CDR3 DNA follows: TGTGCCAGCAGCTCCCGGAGCCCCTATGAGCCTAGGCAGTACTTC. Amino acids: CASSSRSPYEPRQYF. This sequence joins TRBV7-6 and TRBJ2-7; no definite D call. Looked up from germline, CDR1 is SGHVS and CDR2 is FNYEAQ. CDR3 length: 15 residues. The V end lost 4 bases, the J end lost 9 bases, and 22 bases lay between the germline ends.

The chain recombines TRBV27 with TRBJ2-5; D gene unclear. CDR1 is MNHEY and CDR2 is SMNVEV in the germline V gene (reference sequence). This CDR3 comprises 13 residues. Trimming pared 3 bases from V and 5 bases from J, leaving 10 bases between. CDR3 loop: CASSFRRWETQYF. CDR3 nucleotides: TGTGCCAGCAGTTTCCGGCGGTGGGAGACCCAGTACTTC.

The CDR3 here is CASSWTGSNYGYTF. CDR3 DNA sequence: TGTGCCAGCAGTTGGACAGGCTCTAACTATGGCTACACCTTC. The gene calls are TRBV6-5 and TRBJ1-2; 7 nucleotides match TRBD1. The CDR3 sequence is 14 residues long. The trim removed 4 bases at V and 0 bases at J, leaving 2 bases unmatched. Germline V lookup: CDR1 MNHEY, CDR2 SVGAGI.

V is TRBV5-6 and J is TRBJ2-7; no firm D call. The CDR3 has 17 residues. The germline CDR1 and CDR2 sequences are SGHDT and YYEEEE. Between the trimmed V and J ends, which lost 5 bases and 2 bases, there was a span of 23 bases. This CDR3 is CASSPSPVGLLAYEQYF. As DNA, the CDR3 is TGTGCCAGCAGTCCGTCCCCCGTTGGGCTCTTAGCCTACGAGCAGTACTTC.

The gene calls are TRBV4-3 and TRBJ2-7, with 7 bases aligning to TRBD1. The CDR3 length is 17 residues. The V gene end was trimmed by 0 bases and the J gene end by 0 bases; junction bases not matched to a gene: 8. Germline CDR1 reads LGHNA; CDR2 reads YSLEER. CDR3 in amino acids: CASSQDQGDRSSYEQYF. CDR3 sequence (DNA): TGCGCCAGCAGCCAAGATCAGGGGGACCGAAGCTCCTACGAGCAGTACTTC.

The chain has TRBV7-2 and TRBJ2-7; D ambiguous. The V and J ends lost 2 bases and 2 bases respectively, with 7 bases between them. Germline-derived CDR1 and CDR2 are SGHTA and FQGNSA. CDR3 length: 13 amino acids. The CDR3 spells CASSLTTPYEQYF. The CDR3, as DNA: TGTGCCAGCAGCTTAACTACCCCCTACGAGCAGTACTTC.

The chain combines TRBV28 with TRBJ2-3, with TRBD2 matching over 7 bases. Germline lookup yields CDR1 MDHEN and CDR2 SYDVKM. After removal of 4 bases from V and 4 bases from J, the junction contained 11 bases not matched to a gene. The CDR3 spans 16 residues. CDR3 DNA sequence: TGTGCCAGCAGTTCCCCGGGGAGGGGTCGGGCAGATACGCAGTATTTT. Protein product: CASSSPGRGRADTQYF.

This clone showed up just once. The genes are TRBV7-8 and TRBJ2-7, with D perhaps TRBD1 (6 bases). The V gene lost 3 bases and the J gene lost 2 bases, with 14 bases spanning the gap. Per the germline V gene, CDR1 is SGHVS and CDR2 is FQNEAQ. The length of the CDR3 is 15 residues. The CDR3 DNA reads as TGTGCCAGCAGCTTGACCGACAGGCCTCCCTACGAGCAGTACTTC. It specifies CASSLTDRPPYEQYF.

The rearrangement links TRBV25-1 to TRBJ2-1, with TRBD2 matching 14 bases. Germline V gene lookup returns CDR1 MGHDK and CDR2 SYGVNS. The length of the CDR3 is 16 residues. The ends lost 6 bases at V and 7 bases at J; junction bases unmatched: 8. CDR3 DNA: TGTGCCAGCAGCCCTAGGACTAGCGGGAGGAGGAATGAGCAGTTCTTC. This codes for CASSPRTSGRRNEQFF.

The V gene is TRBV18, the J gene TRBJ2-7; D gene uncertain. This CDR3 is 15 amino acids long. Trimming took off 3 bases at V and 1 base at J, with 13 bases between the two ends. The germline gives CDR1 KGHSH, CDR2 LQKENI. CDR3 in DNA: TGTGCCAGCTCACCTCCCGATCGCGGTTCCTACGAGCAGTACTTC. Its translation: CASSPPDRGSYEQYF.

This rearrangement joins TRBV10-3 to TRBJ1-3, with D uncertain. This CDR3 region has 13 residues. V lost 7 bases and J 4 bases, leaving 11 bases between the germline ends. The germline V gene has CDR1 ENHRY and CDR2 SYGVKD. CDR3 protein: CAINGGRGNTIYF. CDR3 nucleotides: TGTGCCATCAATGGAGGCAGAGGAAACACCATATATTTT.

The sample holds a few counts of this clone. The CDR3, as DNA: TGTGCCAGCAGCCGGACAGGGAAGGTGTCTGGAAACACCATATATTTT. Protein product: CASSRTGKVSGNTIYF. The gene calls are TRBV7-9 and TRBJ1-3, with 8 positions matching TRBD1. The junction had 7 bases not matched to a gene; V was cut back by 5 bases and J by 1 base. This CDR3 has 16 amino acids. Germline loops: CDR1 SEHNR, CDR2 FQNEAQ (reference sequence).

The chain recombines TRBV6-6 with TRBJ1-2; 7 nucleotides match TRBD1. The CDR3 is made up of 12 amino acids. J was trimmed by 12 bases and V by 6 bases; bases with no gene match: 10. Germline V gene data show CDR1 as MNHNY and CDR2 as SVGAGI (reference sequence). This chain's CDR3 is CASSLPGQRNTF. CDR3 bases: TGTGCCAGCAGCTTGCCGGGACAGCGCAACACCTTC.

The chain has TRBV30 and TRBJ1-1, with D unresolved. Trimming removed 0 bases from V and 1 base from J, with 12 bases in between. This CDR3 comprises 15 residues. Germline assignment: CDR1 GTSNPN and CDR2 SVGIG (reference sequence). CDR3 residues: CAWSVLDKSNTEAFF. DNA for the CDR3: TGTGCCTGGAGTGTACTCGACAAGTCGAACACTGAAGCTTTCTTT. Supplemented by reference TRBV30 and TRBJ1-1, the full variable domain reads SQTIHQWPATLVQPVGSPLSLECTVEGTSNPNLYWYRQAAGRGLQLLFYSVGIGQISSEVPQNLSASRPQDRQFILSSKKLLLSDSGFYLCAWSVLDKSNTEAFFGQGTRLTVV.

This chain links TRBV7-3 with TRBJ2-7; maybe TRBD2 (6 bases). CDR1 SGHTA and CDR2 FQGTGA come from the germline V gene. Trimming took off 0 bases at V and 3 bases at J, with 6 bases between the two ends. The length of the CDR3 is 13 residues. CDR3 bases: TGTGCCAGCAGCTTAACGGGAGGCTACGAGCAGTACTTC. Its protein is CASSLTGGYEQYF.

The chain uses TRBV27 and TRBJ1-5; possibly TRBD1 for D (6 bases). CDR3 length: 14 amino acids. Germline CDR1 reads MNHEY; CDR2 reads SMNVEV (reference sequence). The V end lost 2 bases, the J end lost 6 bases, and 11 bases lay between the germline ends. CDR3 amino acids: CASSLAGDGQPQHF. The DNA for the CDR3 is TGTGCCAGCAGTTTAGCAGGGGACGGTCAGCCCCAGCATTTT.

About this clone itself: Other DNA sequences in this sample translate to the same CDR3. This chain links TRBV30 with TRBJ1-6, with a tentative D call TRBD1 (5 bases). The CDR3 totals 16 residues. From germline, CDR1 is GTSNPN and CDR2 SVGIG (reference sequence). V was cut by 1 base and J by 9 bases, with 19 bases left in between. The CDR3 loop reads CAWSGGSLHSISPLHF. Written as DNA, the CDR3 is TGTGCCTGGAGTGGGGGCAGTCTACACTCTATTTCACCCCTCCACTTT.

J is TRBJ1-2 and V is TRBV5-6; D is undetermined. V was clipped by 0 bases and J by 4 bases, with 10 bases between them. Germline-derived CDR1 and CDR2 are SGHDT and YYEEEE. The CDR3 is made up of 14 amino acids. The CDR3 coding sequence is TGTGCCAGCAGCTTGGGTTCAGGCTCCTATGGCTACACCTTC. Translating gives CASSLGSGSYGYTF.

The rearrangement uses TRBV29-1 and TRBJ2-7, with a tentative D call TRBD2 (6 bases). The V end was cut by 0 bases, the J end by 0 bases, with 15 bases between. Germline V gene data show CDR1 as SQVTM and CDR2 as ANQGSEA. The CDR3 is 16 amino acids. The chain's CDR3 is CSVEDFRGGTSYEQYF. CDR3 DNA sequence: TGCAGCGTTGAAGACTTTCGCGGCGGGACCTCCTACGAGCAGTACTTC.

This rearrangement joins TRBV20-1 to TRBJ2-7; 7 nucleotides line up with TRBD2. CDR3 size: 11 residues. Germline values: CDR1 DFQATT, CDR2 SNEGSKA (reference sequence). V lost 3 bases to trimming and J lost 7 bases; unmatched junction nucleotides: 3. Here the CDR3 DNA reads TGCAGTGCTAGTAGCGGGCGGGAGCAGTACTTC. It encodes CSASSGREQYF.

The table lists this clone with a count of one. As DNA, the CDR3 is TGTGCCAGCAGTTTGAACCCTATGAACACTGAAGCTTTCTTT. Amino acid sequence: CASSLNPMNTEAFF. V usage is TRBV2 and J usage is TRBJ1-1; D not resolved. This CDR3 has 14 residues. V was pared by 5 bases and J by 0 bases, with 10 bases between. Germline assignment: CDR1 SNHLY and CDR2 FYNNEI.

This clone turned up a few times. V usage is TRBV29-1 and J usage is TRBJ2-2, with D possibly TRBD1 on 5 matching bases. The CDR3 covers 15 residues. Germline V gene sequence: CDR1 SQVTM, CDR2 ANQGSEA. Trimming pared 4 bases from V and 4 bases from J, leaving 16 bases between. CDR3 bases: TGCAGCGTTGGGGGTCTACCAGGGCGCACCGGGGAGCTGTTTTTT. Its protein product is CSVGGLPGRTGELFF.

The chain is built from TRBV5-4 and TRBJ2-3, with D possibly matching TRBD2 (5 bases). The CDR3 spans 16 residues. Germline CDR1 reads SGHNT; CDR2 reads YYREEE (reference sequence). The V end lost 4 bases, the J end lost 6 bases, and 21 bases lay between the germline ends. In nucleotides, the CDR3 is TGTGCCAGCAGCCGCCCCAGCGGCAGCACATCGGATACGCAGTATTTT. Residues: CASSRPSGSTSDTQYF.

V and J are TRBV18 and TRBJ2-2; D perhaps matches TRBD1 (5 bases). Germline values: CDR1 KGHSH, CDR2 LQKENI. The CDR3 sequence is 17 residues long. The V and J ends lost 0 bases and 0 bases respectively, with 11 bases between them. CDR3 in amino acids: CASSPPGSRANTGELFF. DNA for the CDR3: TGTGCCAGCTCACCACCTGGTAGCAGGGCGAACACCGGGGAGCTGTTTTTT.

The chain joins TRBV28 to TRBJ2-3; a weak D match, TRBD2 (6 bases). This CDR3 has 13 amino acids. The germline V and J ends were trimmed by 7 bases and 4 bases, with 12 bases remaining between them. CDR1 MDHEN and CDR2 SYDVKM come from the germline V gene. The CDR3 nucleotides are TGTGCCAGCACCCCAGGGAGGTCAGATACGCAGTATTTT. It codes for CASTPGRSDTQYF.

V and J are TRBV7-2 and TRBJ1-5; TRBD1 aligns across 7 bases. V lost 5 bases and J lost 6; bases outside the gene matches: 7. The CDR3 runs 14 residues. The germline CDR1 and CDR2 sequences are SGHTA and FQGNSA. The CDR3 DNA reads as TGTGCCAGCAGCCAAACCCGGGACAGTCAGCCCCAGCATTTT. Its protein product is CASSQTRDSQPQHF.

This clone was recorded only once. The V call is TRBV5-1, the J call TRBJ2-4; D gene ambiguous. Germline V gene data show CDR1 as SGHRS and CDR2 as YFSETQ. The CDR3 has 15 amino acids. V was shortened by 3 bases and J by 5 bases, with 15 bases between the two germline ends. The CDR3 region is CASSSARASENIQYF. The DNA of the CDR3 is TGCGCCAGCAGCTCGGCACGAGCGTCAGAAAACATTCAGTACTTC.

The V call is TRBV7-8, the J call TRBJ2-7; 7 bases are a match to TRBD1. Germline values: CDR1 SGHVS, CDR2 FQNEAQ. J gave up 3 bases and V 5 bases, and 4 bases lay outside the gene matches. This CDR3 is built from 13 residues. CDR3 residues: CASSPDRDYEQYF. The CDR3 nucleotides read TGTGCCAGCAGCCCAGACAGGGACTACGAGCAGTACTTC.